Listed below are T cell receptor beta chains from one sample, sequenced in a study of T-cell reconstitution after alpha-beta-depleted transplantation in children. Via MiXCR, TCRdb re-called the PCR reads, giving one row per CDR3 protein. The sample yields over 150,000 distinct CDR3 sequences, roughly 6.3% seen once. The specimen comprised PBMCs, sampled before TCRalphabeta/CD19-depleted stem cell transplant. The receptors come from a girl under two years old with combined immunodeficiency, due to receive a stem cell transplant. Both conserved end residues are part of each CDR3.

V gene	CDR3 protein
TRBV3-1	CASSPYTGTRGADSPLHF
TRBV13	CASSSRTSGARAEQFF
TRBV4-3	CASSAGTSVLETQYF
TRBV4-3	CASSQEAAGSYEQYF
TRBV7-2	CASSLGSNRRNSPLHF
TRBV5-6	CASSLGPGEDYGYTF
TRBV27	CASSRTGNQPQHF
TRBV3-1	CASSQEVPSPATNEKLFF
TRBV18	CASSPQTGAELDTQYF
TRBV28	CASSFGLDTQYF
TRBV12-3/TRBV12-4	CASSFYGDGYTF
TRBV15	CATSSGTLEETQYF
TRBV27	CASSLSTTDTQYF
TRBV20-1	CSSIGGERGKLETQYF
TRBV5-1	CASSWDRGDTDTQYF
TRBV4-2	CASSHPGGGGHYEQYF
TRBV12-3/TRBV12-4	CASSRNRVDYTF
TRBV6-2/TRBV6-3	CASRLYPGTRDEQFF
TRBV6-2/TRBV6-3	CASSYPRFDVRSGPYEQYF
TRBV12-3/TRBV12-4	CASSSTGGATDTQYF
TRBV29-1	CSVETSGTYEQYF
TRBV29-1	CSVGGELNGYTF
TRBV18	CASSPEMNTEAFF
TRBV11-1	CASSTGTDPRNSPSYEQYF
TRBV7-6	CASSLDSGDEQFF
TRBV7-3	CASSGLAGGADTQYF
TRBV28	CASGYSGSYNEQFF
TRBV7-9	CASSFPGYEQFF
TRBV28	CASRSDRRSPYEQYF
TRBV20-1	CSASRGTGRRWGNTIYF
TRBV12-3/TRBV12-4	CASSAVTSQETQYF
TRBV29-1	CSVSPSGGGQEQFF
TRBV29-1	CTGVQNTEAFF
TRBV28	CASGVKRVLADQPQHF
TRBV20-1	CGPMHWGLVTDTQYF
TRBV3-1	CASSQGLSSYNEQFF
TRBV12-3/TRBV12-4	CAISFIPDFKRGSYEQYF
TRBV20-1	CSASEGLNAEAFF
TRBV20-1	CSASSSANTDTQYF
TRBV6-2/TRBV6-3	CASSYTGSSYEQYF
TRBV20-1	CSVGKREWYNEQFF
TRBV7-8	CASSLGGRDEQFF
TRBV12-3/TRBV12-4	CASSTGTTYEQYF
TRBV27	CASSLLAGEVVVNEQFF
TRBV4-1	CASSDPAGDTDTQYF
TRBV29-1	CSVGGGESGNTIYF
TRBV25-1	CASSDRLPSPDTQYF